The 3 T cell receptor beta chains below come from one sample, sequenced in a study of identical twins. TCRdb processed the 5' RACE reads anew with MiXCR; each CDR3 protein has one entry. The data show 400,000 to 600,000 distinct CDR3 sequences, about 20% seen once. A further study also used this sample, focusing on yellow fever vaccine responses in identical twins.

Sequencing was done on a sample of CD4+ T cells sorted from blood. These receptors were taken from a woman between 18 and 29 years old in good health.

The rearrangement links TRBV5-1 to TRBJ1-1; 9 bases line up with TRBD1. The CDR3 consists of 15 residues. V lost 0 bases, J lost 4 bases, and 4 bases stayed unmatched. Germline V gene sequence: CDR1 SGHRS, CDR2 YFSETQ. CDR3 nucleotide sequence: TGCGCCAGCAGCTTGGGGGGACAGGGATTCACTGAAGCTTTCTTT. Translation gives CASSLGGQGFTEAFF.

This clonotype was seen more than once but under ten times. V gene TRBV10-3 combines with J gene TRBJ2-1; 8 nucleotides match TRBD2. The CDR3 runs to 15 residues. The V segment lost 3 bases and the J segment 9 bases; nucleotides outside the gene matches: 10. CDR1 and CDR2 (germline): ENHRY, SYGVKD. DNA of the CDR3: TGTGCCATCAGTGACGCCCAGCGGGAGAGAAGTGAGCAGTTCTTC. This gives the protein CAISDAQRERSEQFF.

The chain is built from TRBV24-1 and TRBJ1-6; D ambiguous. V dropped 5 bases and J dropped 10 bases, with 14 bases sitting between them. The CDR3 loop spans 14 amino acids. Germline values: CDR1 KGHDR, CDR2 SFDVKD. CDR3 coding DNA: TGTGCCACCAGTGTGAGTGCGGTTGGGTCACCCCTCCACTTT. Its translation is CATSVSAVGSPLHF.